Listed here are 24 T cell receptor beta chains from one sample, sequenced in a study of radiotherapy plus CTLA-4 blockade in lung cancer (dated by TCRdb to 2017 to 2018). The library was obtained by the immunoSEQ multiplex PCR assay. TCRdb re-hosts the immuneACCESS table, in-frame sequences only. Its copies lack some clones; in the studies checked, an unresolved V gene accounts for under half of them, and the cause for the rest is not known. In all, the sample holds 45,000 to 55,000 clones, and around four fifths of those were seen once. Of the sample, approximately 3.4% is held by the ten largest clones. The input for sequencing was peripheral blood, taken from a patient treated with radiotherapy plus ipilimumab. The receptors derive from a human donor with non-small cell lung cancer who had stable disease on radiotherapy plus ipilimumab.

CDR3 in amino acids: CASSYQTGDEKLFF. CDR3 nucleotide sequence: TGTGCCAGCAGTTACCAGACAGGGGATGAAAAACTGTTTTTT. V and J are TRBV6-5 and TRBJ1-4, with 8 bases identical to TRBD1. Germline V lookup: CDR1 MNHEY, CDR2 SVGAGI. The CDR3 totals 14 residues. The ends lost 2 bases at V and 6 bases at J; junction bases unmatched: 2.

There are a few counts of this clone. The V call is TRBV30, the J call TRBJ1-2; D unclear. Trimming left V 2 bases short and J 8 bases short, with 21 bases between. The germline CDR1 and CDR2 sequences are GTSNPN and SVGIG (reference sequence). This CDR3 spans 15 amino acids. In DNA, the CDR3 is TGTGCCTGGAGTCCCCCTGGACTCACCCCATGGGGCTACACCTTC. This gives the protein CAWSPPGLTPWGYTF.

The chain has TRBV6-1 and TRBJ2-5; 12 bases match TRBD2. Trimming cost V 2 bases and J 4 bases; bases outside gene matches: 2. Germline V gives CDR1 MNHNS, CDR2 SASEGT. The CDR3 has 15 residues. The CDR3 coding sequence is TGTGCCAGCAGTGAACTAGCGGGAGGGCCAGAGACCCAGTACTTC. It specifies CASSELAGGPETQYF.

The chain carries TRBV6-5 and TRBJ2-1, with 9 bases matching TRBD1. Germline lookup yields CDR1 MNHEY and CDR2 SVGAGI. Trimming took 4 bases from V and 2 from J; bases not matched to a gene: 3. The CDR3 has 15 residues. The CDR3 here is CASSLTGGTYNEQFF. CDR3 nucleotide sequence: TGTGCCAGCAGTTTGACAGGGGGTACCTACAATGAGCAGTTCTTC.

This sequence joins TRBV7-2 and TRBJ2-7, with 10 bases identical to TRBD2. Looked up from germline, CDR1 is SGHTA and CDR2 is FQGNSA. J gave up 6 bases and V 2 bases, and 4 bases lay outside the gene matches. CDR3 size: 14 residues. CDR3 sequence: CASSLKLAGSEQYF. The CDR3 bases are TGTGCCAGCAGCTTAAAACTAGCGGGAAGCGAGCAGTACTTC. Variable domain in full (rest from reference TRBV7-2 and TRBJ2-7): GAGVSQSPSNKVTEKGKDVELRCDPISGHTALYWYRQSLGQGLEFLIYFQGNSAPDKSGLPSDRFSAERTGGSVSTLTIQRTQQEDSAVYLCASSLKLAGSEQYFGPGTRLTVT.

V gene TRBV27 combines with J gene TRBJ2-3; TRBD1 aligns across 7 bases. V lost 6 bases to trimming and J lost 0 bases; unmatched junction nucleotides: 3. The length of the CDR3 is 14 residues. CDR1 MNHEY and CDR2 SMNVEV come from the germline V gene (reference sequence). CDR3 amino acids: CASRGQPSTDTQYF. The CDR3 DNA sequence: TGTGCCAGCAGGGGACAGCCTAGCACAGATACGCAGTATTTT.

The CDR3 coding sequence is TGTGCCAGCAGCCTCGGACTAGCGGGAGTAATCTACCTGGGGACCCAGTACTTC. Its protein is CASSLGLAGVIYLGTQYF. The chain has TRBV7-3 and TRBJ2-5; 13 nucleotides line up with TRBD2. V gave up 5 bases and J gave up 7 bases; unmatched junction bases: 16. Germline V gene sequence: CDR1 SGHTA, CDR2 FQGTGA. This CDR3 region has 18 residues.

There are a few counts of this clone. The CDR3 coding sequence is TGCGCCAGCAGCTTGAGGGACAGGGAGGACGAGCAGTACTTC. It specifies CASSLRDREDEQYF. The chain recombines TRBV5-1 with TRBJ2-7, with 9 bases matching TRBD1. There are 14 residues in the CDR3. CDR1 is SGHRS, CDR2 YFSETQ, per germline. The V gene end was trimmed by 1 base and the J gene end by 5 bases; junction bases not matched to a gene: 4.

V and J are TRBV30 and TRBJ2-1; TRBD2 might be the D (6 bases). Deletions cut 6 bases from V and 3 bases from J, with 15 bases between. Germline loops: CDR1 GTSNPN, CDR2 SVGIG (reference sequence). The CDR3 contains 14 residues. CDR3 nucleotide sequence: TGTGCCTGCTCTAATTGGGAGGACTACAATGAGCAGTTCTTC. It encodes CACSNWEDYNEQFF.

V gene TRBV29-1 combines with J gene TRBJ2-5; D is undetermined. Trimming cost V 4 bases and J 2 bases, with 5 bases left between them. Germline V gene lookup returns CDR1 SQVTM and CDR2 ANQGSEA. The CDR3 is made up of 11 amino acids. The CDR3 bases are TGCAGCGTTGTCGAGCAAGAGACCCAGTACTTC. Translated: CSVVEQETQYF.

The chain recombines TRBV30 with TRBJ2-1, with D perhaps TRBD2 (5 bases). CDR3 length: 12 residues. V was shortened by 3 bases and J by 8 bases, with 11 bases between the two germline ends. Germline V lookup: CDR1 GTSNPN, CDR2 SVGIG (reference sequence). The chain's CDR3 is CAWSERGDEQFF. The CDR3 DNA reads as TGTGCCTGGAGCGAACGGGGAGATGAGCAGTTCTTC.

This chain links TRBV15 with TRBJ2-6, with D uncertain. Germline CDR1 is LNHNV and CDR2 is YYDKDF (reference sequence). Trimming left V 1 base short and J 3 bases short, with 4 bases between. The CDR3 spans 14 residues. The CDR3 region has the DNA TGTGCCACCAGCAGAGCTTATGGGGCCAACGTCCTGACTTTC. Protein product: CATSRAYGANVLTF. The whole variable domain, filled in from reference TRBV15 and TRBJ2-6, reads DAMVIQNPRYQVTQFGKPVTLSCSQTLNHNVMYWYQQKSSQAPKLLFHYYDKDFNNEADTPDNFQSRRPNTSFCFLDIRSPGLGDTAMYLCATSRAYGANVLTFGAGSRLTVL.

The chain links TRBV5-1 to TRBJ1-4, with 7 bases matching TRBD1. CDR3 size: 15 residues. From germline, CDR1 is SGHRS and CDR2 YFSETQ. V trimming: 4 bases; J trimming: 7 bases; junction bases outside the gene matches: 10. CDR3 sequence reads: CASSPGQNYFEKLFF. As DNA, the CDR3 is TGCGCCAGCAGCCCGGGACAGAACTACTTTGAAAAACTGTTTTTT. The full variable domain, completed using reference TRBV5-1 and TRBJ1-4, is KAGVTQTPRYLIKTRGQQVTLSCSPISGHRSVSWYQQTPGQGLQFLFEYFSETQRNKGNFPGRFSGRQFSNSRSEMNVSTLELGDSALYLCASSPGQNYFEKLFFGSGTQLSVL.

This clone was seen only once. The chain uses TRBV6-5 and TRBJ2-2; 14 bases are shared with TRBD2. Trimming cost V 6 bases and J 8 bases; bases outside gene matches: 5. This CDR3 contains 15 residues. Germline values: CDR1 MNHEY, CDR2 SVGAGI. CDR3 residues: CASRTGTSGSGELFF. DNA of the CDR3: TGTGCCAGCAGGACCGGGACTAGCGGGAGTGGGGAGCTGTTTTTT.

The gene calls are TRBV28 and TRBJ1-2, with D possibly matching TRBD1 (6 bases). The V gene lost 5 bases and the J gene lost 3 bases, with 25 bases spanning the gap. From germline, CDR1 is MDHEN and CDR2 SYDVKM. CDR3 length equals 18 residues. The CDR3 loop is CASSPPVGGGEPDYGYTF. The CDR3, as DNA: TGTGCCAGCAGTCCCCCCGTGGGGGGGGGCGAACCCGACTATGGCTACACCTTC.

This chain joins TRBV2 and TRBJ2-1; 9 nucleotides match TRBD2. This CDR3 comprises 16 residues. Trimming removed 6 bases from V and 5 bases from J; junction bases left unmatched: 11. In germline, CDR1 is SNHLY, CDR2 FYNNEI. CDR3 DNA sequence: TGTGCCAGCAGGGTGGAGCGGGAGGCCCCTAACAATGAGCAGTTCTTC. This encodes CASRVEREAPNNEQFF.

This chain uses TRBV27 with TRBJ2-7; tentative D call: TRBD1 (6 bases). This CDR3 has 13 residues. In germline, CDR1 is MNHEY, CDR2 SMNVEV (reference sequence). V was trimmed by 2 bases and J by 2 bases, leaving 7 bases between them. The CDR3 nucleotides read TGTGCCAGCAGTTTAGCAGGGGCCTACGAGCAGTACTTC. It is translated as CASSLAGAYEQYF.

The rearrangement joins TRBV18 to TRBJ2-1; D uncertain. The V and J ends lost 5 bases and 3 bases respectively, with 11 bases between them. This CDR3 spans 14 amino acids. CDR1 and CDR2 from the germline V gene are KGHSH and LQKENI. The CDR3 loop reads CASSSRASYNEQFF. As DNA, the CDR3 is TGTGCCAGCTCATCTCGTGCTAGCTACAATGAGCAGTTCTTC.

This clone was counted a few times. V and J are TRBV2 and TRBJ1-1; D remains ambiguous. Trimming took 4 bases from V and 8 from J, leaving 14 bases between them. CDR3 length: 13 amino acids. Germline CDR1 and CDR2: SNHLY and FYNNEI. The CDR3 bases are TGTGCCAGCAGTGCCCGGGTGGGTGCGGAAGCTTTCTTT. As protein: CASSARVGAEAFF.

The J gene is TRBJ1-6, the V gene TRBV9; D gene ambiguous. Germline CDR1 SGDLS, CDR2 YYNGEE. This CDR3 spans 13 amino acids. V was clipped by 2 bases and J by 4 bases, with 4 bases between them. The CDR3 DNA reads TGTGCCAGCAGCGTTCAGTATAATTCACCCCTCCACTTT. As protein: CASSVQYNSPLHF. Complete variable domain (other parts from reference TRBV9 and TRBJ1-6): DSGVTQTPKHLITATGQRVTLRCSPRSGDLSVYWYQQSLDQGLQFLIQYYNGEERAKGNILERFSAQQFPDLHSELNLSSLELGDSALYFCASSVQYNSPLHFGNGTRLTVT.

This clone showed up just a few times. The chain couples TRBV4-2 to TRBJ2-3, with 14 bases that match TRBD2. Trimming removed 1 base from V and 0 bases from J; junction bases left unmatched: 3. In germline, CDR1 is LGHNA, CDR2 YNFKEQ. The CDR3 extends over 18 amino acids. CDR3 nucleotide sequence: TGTGCCAGCAGCCAAGGACTAGCGGGAGGGCCTAGCACAGATACGCAGTATTTT. It specifies CASSQGLAGGPSTDTQYF.

The chain carries TRBV28 and TRBJ2-5; 11 bases agree with TRBD2. The germline CDR1 and CDR2 sequences are MDHEN and SYDVKM. With V trimmed by 7 bases and J by 4 bases, 5 bases remained unmatched. The CDR3 covers 14 residues. As DNA, the CDR3 is TGTGCCAGCACTAGCGGGAGGAGTCCAGAGACCCAGTACTTC. It specifies CASTSGRSPETQYF.

The chain employs TRBV7-6 and TRBJ1-2; no clear D. The V and J ends lost 2 bases and 4 bases respectively, with 14 bases between them. CDR1 SGHVS and CDR2 FNYEAQ come from the germline V gene. The CDR3 has 15 residues. As DNA, the CDR3 is TGTGCCAGCAGCTTAAGTACAGACGGTGTCTATGGCTACACCTTC. Its protein product is CASSLSTDGVYGYTF. Full variable domain (outside the CDR3, taken from reference TRBV7-6 and TRBJ1-2): GAGVSQSPRYKVTKRGQDVALRCDPISGHVSLYWYRQALGQGPEFLTYFNYEAQQDKSGLPNDRFSAERPEGSISTLTIQRTEQRDSAMYRCASSLSTDGVYGYTFGSGTRLTVV.

This rearrangement joins TRBV2 to TRBJ2-3; possible D gene TRBD2, 5 bases. The germline gives CDR1 SNHLY, CDR2 FYNNEI. Trimming removed 4 bases from V and 7 bases from J, with 12 bases in between. The CDR3 is 13 amino acids. The CDR3 spells CASSVRRGNTQYF. CDR3 DNA: TGTGCCAGCAGTGTTAGAAGAGGGAATACGCAGTATTTT.